This TCR beta chain stems from a study of tumor-infiltrating lymphocytes in primary liver carcinoma. This CDR3 is built from 16 residues. Deletions cut 0 bases from V and 6 bases from J, with 15 bases between. The germline V gene encodes CDR1 MGHRA and CDR2 YSYEKL. Starting material of 400 to 600 ng total RNA yielded TCR beta cDNA via a constant-region primer. Investigators got TCR beta libraries out of three nested multiplex PCR rounds, done with slightly modified ARM-PCR. A C-beta reverse primer was combined with TRBV1-TRBV30 forward primers in the first two PCR rounds, and each round had roughly 11 cycles. From the multiplex PCR reads, TCRdb called clonotypes with MiXCR, one entry per CDR3 protein. The sample holds about 310,000 distinct CDR3 sequences, about 50% seen once. A word on this clonotype: As yet, its antigen is unknown.

Researchers drew blood RNA from unsorted whole blood and extracted germline DNA as well. Surgery was preceded by the collection of about 3.6 milliliters of peripheral blood. The study, taken as a whole, reports: Researchers did not compare CD4+ and CD8+ repertoires, as samples were bulk unsorted.

What was sequenced was peripheral blood. The clonotype comes from a woman aged 25 to 39 with primary liver carcinoma and hepatitis B virus infection. J is TRBJ2-1 and V is TRBV4-1, with unresolved D. The CDR3 bases are TGCGCCAGCAGCCAAGACCTGGCTACGAGGTTCAATGAGCAGTTCTTC. This gives the protein CASSQDLATRFNEQFF.